Here is one TCR beta chain with its context. Its antigen is undetermined. In germline, CDR1 is MNHEY, CDR2 SMNVEV (reference sequence). The trim removed 5 bases at V and 4 bases at J, leaving 7 bases unmatched. This CDR3 has 14 residues. These data come from a study of blood T cells in healthy people across ages. Using a J-beta primer mix together with a sample-barcoded 5' primer, a second PCR was run for roughly 6 to 11 cycles. MiXCR, applied by TCRdb to the 5' RACE reads, yields one record per CDR3 protein. The sample records hundreds of thousands of distinct CDR3 sequences, 45% to 50% being singletons. Points from the study as a whole: Strongly correlated with naive T cell percentage was TCR beta diversity.

Sequencing was carried out using blood. The receptor was derived from a woman in her sixties or seventies in good health. The rearrangement links TRBV27 to TRBJ1-2, with TRBD1 matching over 7 bases. In DNA form, the CDR3 reads TGTGCCAGCAGTCCCGACAGGGTGGCCTATGGCTACACCTTC. Translated, it gives CASSPDRVAYGYTF.